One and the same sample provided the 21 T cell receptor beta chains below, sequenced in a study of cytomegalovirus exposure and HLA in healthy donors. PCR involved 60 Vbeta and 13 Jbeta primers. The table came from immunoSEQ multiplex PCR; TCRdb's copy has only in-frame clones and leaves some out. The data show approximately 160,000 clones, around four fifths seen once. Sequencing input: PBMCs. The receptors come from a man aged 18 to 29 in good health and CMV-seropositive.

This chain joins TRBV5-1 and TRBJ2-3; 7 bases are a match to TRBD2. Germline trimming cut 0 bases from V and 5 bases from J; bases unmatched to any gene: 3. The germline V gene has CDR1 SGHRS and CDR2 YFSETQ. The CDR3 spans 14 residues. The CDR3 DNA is TGCGCCAGCAGCTTGGGGGCTAGCGGAGATACGCAGTATTTT. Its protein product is CASSLGASGDTQYF.

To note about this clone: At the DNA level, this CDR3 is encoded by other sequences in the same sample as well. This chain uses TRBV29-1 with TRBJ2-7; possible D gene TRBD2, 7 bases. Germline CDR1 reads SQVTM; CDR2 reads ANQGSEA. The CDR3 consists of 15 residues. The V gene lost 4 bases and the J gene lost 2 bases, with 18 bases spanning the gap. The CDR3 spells CSVAGGQFSPYEQYF. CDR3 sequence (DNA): TGCAGCGTTGCGGGGGGCCAGTTTTCCCCCTACGAGCAGTACTTC.

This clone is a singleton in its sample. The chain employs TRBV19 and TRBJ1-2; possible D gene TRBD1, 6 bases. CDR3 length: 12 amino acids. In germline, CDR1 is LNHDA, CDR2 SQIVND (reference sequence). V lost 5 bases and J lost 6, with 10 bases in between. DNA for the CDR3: TGTGCCAGTAGTGCCAGGGGTAATGGCTACACCTTC. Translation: CASSARGNGYTF.

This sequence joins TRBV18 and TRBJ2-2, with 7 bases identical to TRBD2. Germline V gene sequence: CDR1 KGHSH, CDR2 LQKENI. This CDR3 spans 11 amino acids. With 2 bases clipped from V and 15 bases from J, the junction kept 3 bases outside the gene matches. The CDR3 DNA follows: TGTGCCAGCTCACCAGATAGCGGGTTGTTTTTT. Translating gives CASSPDSGLFF. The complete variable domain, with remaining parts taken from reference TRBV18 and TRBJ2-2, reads NAGVMQNPRHLVRRRGQEARLRCSPMKGHSHVYWYRQLPEEGLKFMVYLQKENIIDESGMPKERFSAEFPKEGPSILRIQQVVRGDSAAYFCASSPDSGLFFGEGSRLTVL.

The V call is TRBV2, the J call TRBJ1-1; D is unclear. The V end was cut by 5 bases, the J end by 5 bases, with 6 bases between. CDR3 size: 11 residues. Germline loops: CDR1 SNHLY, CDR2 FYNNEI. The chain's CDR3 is CASSYLTEAFF. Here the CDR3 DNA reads TGTGCCAGCAGTTACCTAACTGAAGCTTTCTTT. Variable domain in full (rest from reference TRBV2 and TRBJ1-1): EPEVTQTPSHQVTQMGQEVILRCVPISNHLYFYWYRQILGQKVEFLVSFYNNEISEKSEIFDDQFSVERPDGSNFTLKIRSTKLEDSAMYFCASSYLTEAFFGQGTRLTVV.

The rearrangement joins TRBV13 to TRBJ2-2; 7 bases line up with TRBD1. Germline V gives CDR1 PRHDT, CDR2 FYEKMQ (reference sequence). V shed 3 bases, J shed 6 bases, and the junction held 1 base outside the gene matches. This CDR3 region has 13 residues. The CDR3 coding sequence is TGTGCCAGCAGCTTCGGGACAGCCGGGGAGCTGTTTTTT. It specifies CASSFGTAGELFF.

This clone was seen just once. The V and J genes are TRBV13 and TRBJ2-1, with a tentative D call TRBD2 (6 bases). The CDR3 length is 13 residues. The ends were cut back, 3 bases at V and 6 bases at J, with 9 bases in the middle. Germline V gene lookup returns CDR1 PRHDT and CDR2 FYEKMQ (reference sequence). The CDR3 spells CASSFTGSNEQFF. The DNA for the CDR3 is TGTGCCAGCAGCTTTACCGGGAGCAATGAGCAGTTCTTC. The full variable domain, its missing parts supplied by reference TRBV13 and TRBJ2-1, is AAGVIQSPRHLIKEKRETATLKCYPIPRHDTVYWYQQGPGQDPQFLISFYEKMQSDKGSIPDRFSAQQFSDYHSELNMSSLELGDSALYFCASSFTGSNEQFFGPGTRLTVL.

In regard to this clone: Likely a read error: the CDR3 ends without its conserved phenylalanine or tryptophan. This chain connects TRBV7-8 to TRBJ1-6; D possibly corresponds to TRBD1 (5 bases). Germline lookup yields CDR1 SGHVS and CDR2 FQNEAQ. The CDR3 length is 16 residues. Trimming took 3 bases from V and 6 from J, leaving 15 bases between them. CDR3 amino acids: CASSLAAGPVNSPLHL. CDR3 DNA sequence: TGTGCCAGCAGCTTGGCCGCGGGACCGGTTAATTCACCCCTCCACCTT.

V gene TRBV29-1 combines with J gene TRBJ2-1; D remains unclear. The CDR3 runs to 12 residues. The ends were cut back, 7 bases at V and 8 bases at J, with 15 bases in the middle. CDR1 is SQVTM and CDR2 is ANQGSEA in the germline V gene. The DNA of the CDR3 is TGCAGCGCGAGGCCAAGTCGTGATGAGCAGTTCTTC. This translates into CSARPSRDEQFF.

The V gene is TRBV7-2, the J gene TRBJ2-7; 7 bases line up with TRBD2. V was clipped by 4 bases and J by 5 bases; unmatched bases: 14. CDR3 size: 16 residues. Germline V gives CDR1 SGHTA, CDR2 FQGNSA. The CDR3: CASSSPGGRARDEQYF. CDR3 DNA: TGTGCCAGCAGCTCCCCCGGAGGGAGGGCTAGGGACGAGCAGTACTTC.

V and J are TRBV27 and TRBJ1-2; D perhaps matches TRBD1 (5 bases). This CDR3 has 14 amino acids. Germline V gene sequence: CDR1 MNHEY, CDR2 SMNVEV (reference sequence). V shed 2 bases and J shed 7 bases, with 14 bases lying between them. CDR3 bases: TGTGCCAGCAGTTTAAGGGGAATGGGGTTTGGCTACACCTTC. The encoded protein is CASSLRGMGFGYTF.

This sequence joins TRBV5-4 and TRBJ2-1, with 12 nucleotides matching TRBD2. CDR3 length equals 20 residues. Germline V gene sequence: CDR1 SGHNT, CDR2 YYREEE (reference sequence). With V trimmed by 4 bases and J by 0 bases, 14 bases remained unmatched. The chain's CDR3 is CASSGWTSGVPESSYNEQFF. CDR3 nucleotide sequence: TGTGCCAGCAGCGGCTGGACTAGCGGGGTCCCTGAAAGCTCCTACAATGAGCAGTTCTTC.

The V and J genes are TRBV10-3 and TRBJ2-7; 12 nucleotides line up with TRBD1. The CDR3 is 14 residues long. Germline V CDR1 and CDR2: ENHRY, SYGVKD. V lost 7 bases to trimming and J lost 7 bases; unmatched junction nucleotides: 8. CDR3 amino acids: CAIKGGQGAREQYF. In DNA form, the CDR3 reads TGTGCCATCAAGGGGGGACAGGGGGCGCGAGAGCAGTACTTC.

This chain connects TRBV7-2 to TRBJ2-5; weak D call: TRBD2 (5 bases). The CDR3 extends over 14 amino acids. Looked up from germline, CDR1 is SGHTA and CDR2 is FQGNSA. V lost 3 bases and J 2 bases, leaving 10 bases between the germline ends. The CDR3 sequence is CASSLDRGQETQYF. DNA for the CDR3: TGTGCCAGCAGCTTGGACCGGGGACAAGAGACCCAGTACTTC.

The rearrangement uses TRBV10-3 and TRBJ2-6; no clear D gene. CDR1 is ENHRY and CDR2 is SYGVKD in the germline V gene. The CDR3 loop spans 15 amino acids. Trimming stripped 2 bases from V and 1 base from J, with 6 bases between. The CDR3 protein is CAISEDLSGANVLTF. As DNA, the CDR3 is TGTGCCATCAGTGAGGATCTATCTGGGGCCAACGTCCTGACTTTC.

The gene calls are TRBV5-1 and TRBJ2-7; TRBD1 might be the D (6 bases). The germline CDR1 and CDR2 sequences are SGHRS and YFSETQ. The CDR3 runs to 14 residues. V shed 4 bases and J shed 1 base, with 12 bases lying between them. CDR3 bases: TGCGCCAGCAGCGTCAAGGACAGTTCCTACGAGCAGTACTTC. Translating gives CASSVKDSSYEQYF.

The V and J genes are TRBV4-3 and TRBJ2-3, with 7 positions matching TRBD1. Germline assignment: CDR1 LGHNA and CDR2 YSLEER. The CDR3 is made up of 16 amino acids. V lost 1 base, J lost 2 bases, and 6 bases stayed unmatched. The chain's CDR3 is CASSQAGQINTDTQYF. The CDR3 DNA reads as TGCGCCAGCAGCCAAGCGGGACAGATTAACACAGATACGCAGTATTTT.

CDR3 DNA: TGTGCCCACTACAGGGGGGATGAGCAGTTCTTC. This gives the protein CAHYRGDEQFF. This rearrangement joins TRBV30 to TRBJ2-1; 8 nucleotides agree with TRBD1. Per the germline V gene, CDR1 is GTSNPN and CDR2 is SVGIG (reference sequence). The CDR3 runs 11 residues. V was clipped by 8 bases and J by 8 bases; unmatched bases: 5.

As DNA, the CDR3 is TGTGCCAGCAGTGAACTAGGGGCCTACGAGCAGTACTTC. Residues: CASSELGAYEQYF. The chain employs TRBV25-1 and TRBJ2-7; maybe TRBD1 (5 bases). V shed 2 bases and J shed 2 bases, with 7 bases lying between them. The CDR3 consists of 13 residues. From germline, CDR1 is MGHDK and CDR2 SYGVNS.

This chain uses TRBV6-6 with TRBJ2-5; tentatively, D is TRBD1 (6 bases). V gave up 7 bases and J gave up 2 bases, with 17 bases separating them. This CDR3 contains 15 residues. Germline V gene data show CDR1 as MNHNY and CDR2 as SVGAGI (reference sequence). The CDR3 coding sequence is TGTGCCAGCACCATTAGATGGACAGAGCAAGAGACCCAGTACTTC. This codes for CASTIRWTEQETQYF.

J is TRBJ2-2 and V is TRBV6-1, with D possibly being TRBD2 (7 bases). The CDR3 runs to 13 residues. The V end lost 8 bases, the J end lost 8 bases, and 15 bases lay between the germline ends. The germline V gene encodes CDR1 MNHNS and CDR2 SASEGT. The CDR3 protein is CASPGGANGELFF. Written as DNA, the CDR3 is TGTGCCAGCCCTGGGGGGGCTAATGGGGAGCTGTTTTTT.